A single sample gave rise to the 26 T cell receptor beta chains below, sequenced in a study of blood T cell repertoires in COVID-19. Only in-frame clones appear in the TCRdb table, and some are missing; sequencing was by immunoSEQ multiplex PCR. In the table there are 170,000 or so clones, roughly 85% of which are singletons. The sample consisted of peripheral blood. The receptors shown here come from a man aged 45 to 65 with active or convalescent COVID-19.

V usage is TRBV7-9 and J usage is TRBJ2-5; TRBD2 matches at 11 bases. CDR1 SEHNR and CDR2 FQNEAQ come from the germline V gene (reference sequence). V lost 4 bases to trimming and J lost 3 bases; unmatched junction nucleotides: 4. This CDR3 comprises 15 residues. In nucleotides, the CDR3 is TGTGCCAGCAGCTCACTAGCGGGGGTGAAAGAGACCCAGTACTTC. It is translated as CASSSLAGVKETQYF.

This rearrangement joins TRBV11-2 to TRBJ2-1, with TRBD2 matching 8 bases. Germline values: CDR1 SGHAT, CDR2 FQNNGV. There are 17 residues in the CDR3. V lost 0 bases and J lost 16; bases outside the gene matches: 20. The DNA for the CDR3 is TGTGCCAGCAGCTTAGAACCCCGGACTAGCTCGGGGCCTCGCAGTTTCTTC. This encodes CASSLEPRTSSGPRSFF.

The rearrangement links TRBV19 to TRBJ1-4, with TRBD1 identical over 7 bases. This CDR3 contains 15 residues. Trimming at V came to 3 bases and at J to 5 bases, leaving 6 bases not matched to a gene. CDR1 LNHDA and CDR2 SQIVND come from the germline V gene (reference sequence). The CDR3 is CASSMRGPMNEKLFF. The CDR3 nucleotides are TGTGCCAGTAGTATGAGGGGGCCCATGAATGAAAAACTGTTTTTT.

The chain combines TRBV3-1 (or the pseudogene TRBV3-2) with TRBJ1-2; 7 positions agree with TRBD1. V trimming: 2 bases; J trimming: 4 bases; junction bases outside the gene matches: 7. Germline V gene data show CDR1 as LGHDT and CDR2 as YNNKEL (reference sequence). CDR3 length: 15 amino acids. The CDR3 reads CASSQQTGTFYGYTF. DNA for the CDR3: TGTGCCAGCAGCCAACAGACAGGGACCTTCTATGGCTACACCTTC.

The chain has TRBV28 and TRBJ2-7; 7 nucleotides agree with TRBD1. The CDR3 runs to 13 residues. Germline V gene sequence: CDR1 MDHEN, CDR2 SYDVKM. J was trimmed by 2 bases and V by 7 bases; bases with no gene match: 5. The CDR3 region is CASKLGQTYEQYF. The DNA for the CDR3 is TGTGCCAGCAAACTGGGACAGACCTACGAGCAGTACTTC.

This chain joins TRBV4-3 and TRBJ2-5; TRBD1 might be the D (6 bases). Germline V gene data show CDR1 as LGHNA and CDR2 as YSLEER. The CDR3 has 17 amino acids. V gave up 0 bases and J gave up 3 bases, with 17 bases separating them. CDR3 sequence reads: CASSQDLAGARKETQYF. CDR3 in DNA: TGCGCCAGCAGCCAAGATCTCGCAGGGGCGCGAAAAGAGACCCAGTACTTC.

In its sample, this clone was seen once. The CDR3 is CASSHEGGSGYTF. CDR3 nucleotide sequence: TGCGCCAGCAGCCACGAAGGTGGGAGTGGCTACACCTTC. This sequence joins TRBV4-3 and TRBJ1-2; the D is unclear. The CDR3 has 13 amino acids. V gave up 3 bases and J gave up 7 bases, with 12 bases separating them. CDR1 is LGHNA and CDR2 is YSLEER in the germline V gene.

This clone appeared a single time. The chain uses TRBV5-4 and TRBJ1-2; TRBD1 agrees at 7 bases. Germline V gene data show CDR1 as SGHNT and CDR2 as YYREEE (reference sequence). Trimming took 0 bases from V and 8 from J; bases not matched to a gene: 10. CDR3 length: 15 amino acids. CDR3 amino acids: CASSLEGAFGDGYTF. DNA for the CDR3: TGTGCCAGCAGCTTGGAGGGGGCGTTTGGAGACGGCTACACCTTC. Complete variable domain (other parts from reference TRBV5-4 and TRBJ1-2): ETGVTQSPTHLIKTRGQQVTLRCSSQSGHNTVSWYQQALGQGPQFIFQYYREEENGRGNFPPRFSGLQFPNYSSELNVNALELDDSALYLCASSLEGAFGDGYTFGSGTRLTVV.

The chain links TRBV25-1 to TRBJ1-4; 7 positions agree with TRBD1. Germline V gene data show CDR1 as MGHDK and CDR2 as SYGVNS. With V trimmed by 11 bases and J by 3 bases, 6 bases remained unmatched. The CDR3 is 13 residues long. Here the CDR3 DNA reads TGTGCCTGCGGTGGGACAGCTAATGAAAAACTGTTTTTT. Residues: CACGGTANEKLFF.

This clone was recorded a few times. This chain uses TRBV7-9 with TRBJ1-4; D uncertain. V was pared by 2 bases and J by 5 bases, with 9 bases between. The CDR3 extends over 14 amino acids. Germline CDR1 SEHNR, CDR2 FQNEAQ (reference sequence). The CDR3 nucleotides are TGTGCCAGCAGCTTAATTGGAGGAAATGAAAAACTGTTTTTT. It is translated as CASSLIGGNEKLFF.

This chain connects TRBV12-3 or TRBV12-4 to TRBJ2-7; D call uncertain. The CDR3 is 11 residues long. V lost 8 bases and J lost 7, with 12 bases in between. The CDR3 nucleotides read TGTGCCAGCGGCACCTTCGTGGAGCAGTACTTC. Translated, it gives CASGTFVEQYF.

The chain has TRBV18 and TRBJ1-5; weak D call: TRBD1 (6 bases). The CDR3 sequence is 16 residues long. V shed 3 bases and J shed 3 bases, with 15 bases lying between them. CDR1 and CDR2 from the germline V gene are KGHSH and LQKENI. CDR3 region: CASSPGQTGINQPQHF. CDR3 in DNA: TGTGCCAGCTCACCCGGACAGACAGGCATCAATCAGCCCCAGCATTTT.

The rearrangement links TRBV6-5 to TRBJ2-2; possibly TRBD2 for D (5 bases). CDR3 length equals 14 residues. Germline CDR1 and CDR2: MNHEY and SVGAGI. The V and J ends lost 8 bases and 6 bases respectively, with 16 bases between them. The CDR3 region is CASFPGLVAGELFF. The CDR3 nucleotides read TGTGCCAGCTTCCCGGGATTGGTCGCCGGGGAGCTGTTTTTT.

CDR3 sequence: CSASTPRQYNEQFF. Written as DNA, the CDR3 is TGCAGTGCTAGTACTCCGCGACAATACAATGAGCAGTTCTTC. V usage is TRBV20-1 and J usage is TRBJ2-1; no clear D gene. Trimming took off 3 bases at V and 4 bases at J, with 13 bases between the two ends. CDR3 length: 14 residues. Per germline, CDR1 DFQATT and CDR2 SNEGSKA (reference sequence).

CDR3 sequence: CASSLEPGGTGELFF. DNA of the CDR3: TGTGCCAGCAGCTTGGAACCCGGTGGCACCGGGGAGCTGTTTTTT. This chain uses TRBV5-6 with TRBJ2-2; D gene unclear. Trimming took off 0 bases at V and 4 bases at J, with 10 bases between the two ends. CDR1 is SGHDT, CDR2 YYEEEE, per germline. CDR3 length: 15 amino acids.

This clone was counted at least ten times. The same CDR3 is also encoded by other DNA sequences in this sample. CDR3 region: CASSLQGSGNTIYF. CDR3 DNA sequence: TGCGCCAGCAGCTTACAGGGAAGTGGAAACACCATATATTTT. This chain links TRBV5-1 with TRBJ1-3; D possibly corresponds to TRBD1 (6 bases). CDR1 and CDR2 (germline): SGHRS, YFSETQ. V lost 2 bases to trimming and J lost 3 bases, with 9 bases between them. This CDR3 comprises 14 residues.

The gene calls are TRBV28 and TRBJ1-1; D is ambiguous. V was shortened by 7 bases and J by 8 bases, with 11 bases between the two germline ends. The length of the CDR3 is 11 residues. The germline gives CDR1 MDHEN, CDR2 SYDVKM. In DNA form, the CDR3 reads TGTGCCAGCATTGGTACATGGGAAGCTTTCTTT. It yields the protein CASIGTWEAFF.

This chain joins TRBV2 and TRBJ1-3; the match to TRBD1 covers 10 bases. The CDR3 has 14 residues. V shed 8 bases and J 2 bases; nucleotides not matched to a gene: 3. Germline V gene data show CDR1 as SNHLY and CDR2 as FYNNEI. In DNA, the CDR3 is TGTGCCAGCCGGGACAGGGGTACTGGAAACACCATATATTTT. This encodes CASRDRGTGNTIYF.

This chain joins TRBV5-1 and TRBJ2-1, with 9 bases matching TRBD2. The length of the CDR3 is 16 residues. Germline trimming cut 3 bases from V and 8 bases from J; bases unmatched to any gene: 12. CDR1 is SGHRS, CDR2 YFSETQ, per germline. CDR3 residues: CASSSLGGRALDEQFF. CDR3 nucleotides: TGCGCCAGCAGCTCCCTGGGCGGGAGGGCCTTAGATGAGCAGTTCTTC.

The gene calls are TRBV24-1 and TRBJ1-2; 7 bases map to TRBD1. V lost 1 base and J lost 0; bases outside the gene matches: 13. Germline CDR1 and CDR2: KGHDR and SFDVKD. The CDR3 covers 19 residues. The CDR3 loop reads CATSDFPKAGTDPNYGYTF. CDR3 nucleotide sequence: TGTGCCACCAGTGATTTCCCAAAAGCCGGGACAGACCCTAACTATGGCTACACCTTC.

The chain employs TRBV24-1 and TRBJ2-1; 8 nucleotides agree with TRBD1. The V gene end was trimmed by 2 bases and the J gene end by 8 bases; junction bases not matched to a gene: 13. CDR1 is KGHDR, CDR2 SFDVKD, per germline. This CDR3 spans 17 amino acids. The CDR3, as DNA: TGTGCCACCAGTGATTCTATAGCCTCAGGGGGCTGGGATGAGCAGTTCTTC. It yields the protein CATSDSIASGGWDEQFF.

This clone was counted a single time. V is TRBV12-3 or TRBV12-4 and J is TRBJ2-2, with a tentative D call TRBD1 (5 bases). The CDR3 contains 13 residues. V dropped 7 bases and J dropped 6 bases, with 12 bases sitting between them. As DNA, the CDR3 is TGTGCCAGCATCATAGGGGCTCCCGGGGAGCTGTTTTTT. Translation gives CASIIGAPGELFF.

The V gene is TRBV3-1 (or the pseudogene TRBV3-2), the J gene TRBJ1-1; D call uncertain. Germline V gene lookup returns CDR1 LGHDT and CDR2 YNNKEL (reference sequence). This CDR3 region has 13 residues. V was shortened by 1 base and J by 0 bases, with 3 bases between the two germline ends. CDR3 coding DNA: TGTGCCAGCAGCCAAGTCGTGAACACTGAAGCTTTCTTT. Protein product: CASSQVVNTEAFF.

The chain is built from TRBV6-4 and TRBJ2-1; 8 nucleotides align to TRBD2. There are 16 residues in the CDR3. V trimming: 3 bases; J trimming: 4 bases; junction bases outside the gene matches: 8. Germline V gene sequence: CDR1 MRHNA, CDR2 SNTAGT. CDR3 nucleotides: TGTGCCAGCAGTGAAAGCTCCGGGACTAGTTACAATGAGCAGTTCTTC. As protein: CASSESSGTSYNEQFF.

This clone showed up just a few times. The rearrangement joins TRBV30 to TRBJ1-6; perhaps TRBD1 as D (5 bases). This CDR3 contains 14 residues. From germline, CDR1 is GTSNPN and CDR2 SVGIG (reference sequence). V was shortened by 5 bases and J by 5 bases, with 13 bases between the two germline ends. The CDR3 loop reads CAWGMGGNNSPLHF. In nucleotides, the CDR3 is TGTGCCTGGGGGATGGGGGGAAATAATTCACCCCTCCACTTT.

V is TRBV5-6 and J is TRBJ1-5; 8 positions match TRBD1. With V trimmed by 4 bases and J by 3 bases, 6 bases remained unmatched. Germline CDR1 is SGHDT and CDR2 is YYEEEE. There are 15 residues in the CDR3. The CDR3 here is CASSMTGVINQPQHF. The CDR3 DNA sequence: TGTGCCAGCAGCATGACAGGGGTTATCAATCAGCCCCAGCATTTT.